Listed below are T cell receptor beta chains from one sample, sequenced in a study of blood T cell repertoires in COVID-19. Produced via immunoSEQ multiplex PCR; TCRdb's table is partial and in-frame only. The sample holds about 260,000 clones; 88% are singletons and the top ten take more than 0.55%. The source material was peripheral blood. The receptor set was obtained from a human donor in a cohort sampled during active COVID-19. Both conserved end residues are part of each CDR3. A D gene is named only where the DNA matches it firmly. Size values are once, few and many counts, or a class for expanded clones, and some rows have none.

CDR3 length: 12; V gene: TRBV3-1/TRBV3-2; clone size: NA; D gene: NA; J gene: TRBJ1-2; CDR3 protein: CASSQTNYGYTF; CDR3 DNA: TGTGCCAGCAGCCAAACAAATTATGGCTACACCTTC
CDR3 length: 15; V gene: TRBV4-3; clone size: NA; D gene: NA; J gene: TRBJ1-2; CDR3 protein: CASSQTPGGSGGYTF; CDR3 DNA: TGCGCCAGCAGCCAAACGCCGGGGGGATCCGGGGGCTACACCTTC
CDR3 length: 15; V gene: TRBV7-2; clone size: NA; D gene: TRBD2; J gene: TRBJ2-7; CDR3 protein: CASSLTSGGRYEQYF; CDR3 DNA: TGTGCCAGCAGTCTTACTAGCGGGGGGCGGTACGAGCAGTACTTC
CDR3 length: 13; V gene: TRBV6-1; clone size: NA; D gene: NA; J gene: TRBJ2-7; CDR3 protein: CASSDVSGDEQYF; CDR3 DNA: TGTGCCAGCAGTGATGTGTCGGGGGACGAGCAGTACTTC
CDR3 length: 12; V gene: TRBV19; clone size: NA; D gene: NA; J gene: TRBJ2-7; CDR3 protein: CASSATAGGQYF; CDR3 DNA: TGTGCCAGTAGTGCCACCGCGGGCGGGCAGTACTTC
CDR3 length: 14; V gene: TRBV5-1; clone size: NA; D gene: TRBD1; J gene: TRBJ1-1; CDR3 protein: CASSRGTGDTEAFF; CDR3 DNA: TGCGCCAGCAGCCGGGGGACAGGGGACACTGAAGCTTTCTTT
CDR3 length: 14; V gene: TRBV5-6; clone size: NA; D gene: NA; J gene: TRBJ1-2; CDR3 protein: CASSLKRKGAGYTF; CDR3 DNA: TGTGCCAGCAGCTTGAAACGAAAAGGGGCTGGCTACACCTTC
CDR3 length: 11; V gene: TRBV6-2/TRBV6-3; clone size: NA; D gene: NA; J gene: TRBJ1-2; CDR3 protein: CASSYGRENTF; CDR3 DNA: TGTGCCAGCAGTTACGGCAGGGAAAACACCTTC
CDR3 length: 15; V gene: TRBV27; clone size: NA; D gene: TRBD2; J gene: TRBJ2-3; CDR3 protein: CASSLREGVTDTQYF; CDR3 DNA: TGTGCCAGCAGTCTCCGGGAGGGCGTTACAGATACGCAGTATTTT
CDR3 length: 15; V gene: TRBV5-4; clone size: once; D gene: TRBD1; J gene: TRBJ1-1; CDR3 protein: CASSSGTGLNTEAFF; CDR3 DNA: TGTGCCAGCAGCTCCGGGACAGGGCTGAACACTGAAGCTTTCTTT
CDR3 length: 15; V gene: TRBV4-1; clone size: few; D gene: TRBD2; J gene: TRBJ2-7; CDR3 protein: CASSQNLGTSGGQYF; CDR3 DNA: TGCGCCAGCAGCCAAAACCTCGGGACCTCGGGAGGGCAGTACTTC
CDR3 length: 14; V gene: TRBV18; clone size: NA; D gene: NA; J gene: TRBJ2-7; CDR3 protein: CASSPSQTRYEQYF; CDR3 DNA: TGTGCCAGCTCACCAAGCCAAACCCGCTACGAGCAGTACTTC
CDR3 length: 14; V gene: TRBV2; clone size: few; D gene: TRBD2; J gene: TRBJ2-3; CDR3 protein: CATPLQRGSDTQYF; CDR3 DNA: TGTGCCACCCCCCTTCAGCGGGGGTCAGATACGCAGTATTTT
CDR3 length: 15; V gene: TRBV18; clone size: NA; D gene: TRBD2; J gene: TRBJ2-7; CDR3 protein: CASSDGTSGNYEQYF; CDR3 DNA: TGTGCCAGCTCAGATGGGACTAGCGGGAATTACGAGCAGTACTTC
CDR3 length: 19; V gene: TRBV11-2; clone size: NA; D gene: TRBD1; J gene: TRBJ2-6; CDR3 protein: CASSGRPGTGISGANVLTF; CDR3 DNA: TGTGCCAGCAGCGGCCGACCCGGGACAGGGATCTCTGGGGCCAACGTCCTGACTTTC